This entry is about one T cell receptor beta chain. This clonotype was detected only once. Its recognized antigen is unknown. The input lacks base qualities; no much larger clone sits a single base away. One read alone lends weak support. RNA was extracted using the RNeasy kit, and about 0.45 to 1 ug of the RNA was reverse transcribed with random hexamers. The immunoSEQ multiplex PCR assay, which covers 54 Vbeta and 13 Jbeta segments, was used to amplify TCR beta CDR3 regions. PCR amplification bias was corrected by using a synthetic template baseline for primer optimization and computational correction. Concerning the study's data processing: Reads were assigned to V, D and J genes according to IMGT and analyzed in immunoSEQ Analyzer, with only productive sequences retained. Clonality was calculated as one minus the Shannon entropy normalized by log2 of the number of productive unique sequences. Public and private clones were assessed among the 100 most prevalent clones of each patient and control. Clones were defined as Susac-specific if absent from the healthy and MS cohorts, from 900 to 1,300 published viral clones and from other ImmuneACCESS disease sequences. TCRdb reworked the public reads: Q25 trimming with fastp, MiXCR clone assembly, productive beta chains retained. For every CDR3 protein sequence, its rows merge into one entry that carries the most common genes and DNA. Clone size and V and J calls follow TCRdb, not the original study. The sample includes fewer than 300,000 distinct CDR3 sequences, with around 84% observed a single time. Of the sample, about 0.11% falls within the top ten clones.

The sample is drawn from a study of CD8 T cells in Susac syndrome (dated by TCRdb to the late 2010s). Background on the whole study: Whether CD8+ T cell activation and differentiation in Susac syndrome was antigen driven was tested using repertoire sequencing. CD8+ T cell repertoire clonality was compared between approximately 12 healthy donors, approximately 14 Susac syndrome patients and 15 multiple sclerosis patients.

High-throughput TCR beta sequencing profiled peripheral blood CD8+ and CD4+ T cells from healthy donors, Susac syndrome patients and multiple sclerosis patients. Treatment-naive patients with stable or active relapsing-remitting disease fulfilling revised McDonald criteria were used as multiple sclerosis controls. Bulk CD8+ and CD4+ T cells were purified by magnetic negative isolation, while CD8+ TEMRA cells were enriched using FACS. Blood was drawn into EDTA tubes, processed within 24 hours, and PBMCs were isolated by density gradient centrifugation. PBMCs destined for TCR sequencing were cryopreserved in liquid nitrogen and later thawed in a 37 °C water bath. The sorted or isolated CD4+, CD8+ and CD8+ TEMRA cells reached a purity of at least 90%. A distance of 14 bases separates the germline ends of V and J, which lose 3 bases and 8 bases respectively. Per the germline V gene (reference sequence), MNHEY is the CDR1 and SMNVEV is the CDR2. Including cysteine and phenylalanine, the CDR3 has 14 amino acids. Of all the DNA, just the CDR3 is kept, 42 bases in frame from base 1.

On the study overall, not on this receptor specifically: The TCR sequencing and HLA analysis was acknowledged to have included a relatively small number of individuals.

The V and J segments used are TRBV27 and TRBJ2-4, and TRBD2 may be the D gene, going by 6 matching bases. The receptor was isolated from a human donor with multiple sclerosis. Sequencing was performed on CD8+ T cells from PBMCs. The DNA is TGTGCCAGCAGTTTTAGCGGAGCTGGAGACATTCAGTACTTC. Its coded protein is CASSFSGAGDIQYF.